Only one count was recorded for the clone carrying this T cell receptor (beta chain). The antigen is unknown. Germline CDR1 SGHAT, CDR2 FQNNGV. V lost 1 base and J lost 3; bases outside the gene matches: 4. The CDR3 runs 15 residues. This sample is drawn from a study of CD4 T cells in relation to SARS-CoV-2 and coronaviruses. Study details: ViraFEST: approximately eleven-day antigen culture of PBMCs, then TCR beta CDR3 sequencing.

Before the COVID-19 pandemic, during about 2011-2019, CD4+ T cells were taken from unexposed donors. The cells were cultured for around ten days before CD4+ T cells were isolated. On days 3 and 7, cultures got half fresh IL-2 medium. TCRdb's table, derived via immunoSEQ multiplex PCR, lists solely in-frame clones and lacks some. The sample yields roughly 16,000 clones, 80% to 85% seen once. The sample consisted of CD4+ T cells from PBMCs, cultured in vitro. This rearrangement joins TRBV11-2 to TRBJ2-7, with TRBD2 matching over 9 bases. This receptor was obtained from a human donor in good health. CDR3 bases: TGTGCCAGCAGCTTAGTTCTAGCGGGATTCTACGAGCAGTACTTC. Amino acids: CASSLVLAGFYEQYF.